One sample yielded the 10 T cell receptor beta chains listed below, sequenced in a study of blood T cell repertoires in COVID-19. The assay was immunoSEQ multiplex PCR, and TCRdb's table has in-frame clones only and misses some. This table holds approximately 52,000 clones, roughly 87% found once. The sequenced sample consisted of peripheral blood. The receptor source for this set is a human donor with active COVID-19. The donor label of this sample is uncertain.

V and J are TRBV4-3 and TRBJ2-2, with 14 bases matching TRBD2. V lost 1 base to trimming and J lost 4 bases; unmatched junction nucleotides: 2. Looked up from germline, CDR1 is LGHNA and CDR2 is YSLEER. The CDR3 runs to 17 residues. The CDR3 sequence: CASSQGLAGGPTGELFF. DNA of the CDR3: TGCGCCAGCAGCCAAGGACTAGCGGGGGGGCCCACCGGGGAGCTGTTTTTT.

This chain links TRBV5-6 with TRBJ2-5; D gene ambiguous. With 4 bases removed from V and 3 bases from J, the gap between germline ends came to 13 bases. This CDR3 is built from 14 residues. Germline V gene sequence: CDR1 SGHDT, CDR2 YYEEEE. The CDR3 loop is CASSRLTQKETQYF. CDR3 in DNA: TGTGCCAGCAGCCGACTGACCCAGAAAGAGACCCAGTACTTC.

The genes are TRBV19 and TRBJ2-3, with unresolved D. The ends were cut back, 1 base at V and 3 bases at J, with 8 bases in the middle. Germline V gene sequence: CDR1 LNHDA, CDR2 SQIVND (reference sequence). The CDR3 has 14 residues. DNA of the CDR3: TGTGCCAGTAGTATAGGTATTTCTACAGATACGCAGTATTTT. Translation gives CASSIGISTDTQYF.

The genes are TRBV7-3 and TRBJ2-1; 8 bases align to TRBD2. Germline values: CDR1 SGHTA, CDR2 FQGTGA. CDR3 length: 17 residues. V was clipped by 4 bases and J by 5 bases; unmatched bases: 13. The CDR3 nucleotides read TGTGCCAGCAGCTCCCAAGGCGGGACTAGGGGAGACAATGAGCAGTTCTTC. Translated: CASSSQGGTRGDNEQFF.

This chain links TRBV9 with TRBJ2-1, with 9 bases aligning to TRBD2. This CDR3 has 15 amino acids. V was pared by 0 bases and J by 4 bases, with 2 bases of the junction left unmatched. CDR1 SGDLS and CDR2 YYNGEE come from the germline V gene. CDR3 sequence reads: CASSVVAGDYNEQFF. The DNA of the CDR3 is TGTGCCAGCAGCGTAGTAGCGGGGGATTACAATGAGCAGTTCTTC.

The genes are TRBV7-3 and TRBJ2-1; the D gene is possibly TRBD1 (7 bases). The CDR3 totals 15 residues. Germline loops: CDR1 SGHTA, CDR2 FQGTGA. V lost 2 bases to trimming and J lost 6 bases, with 14 bases between them. The CDR3 reads CASSLQGGRINEQFF. CDR3 nucleotides: TGTGCCAGCAGCTTACAGGGGGGAAGAATCAATGAGCAGTTCTTC.

This rearrangement joins TRBV29-1 to TRBJ1-2, with TRBD1 identical over 9 bases. The CDR3 runs to 12 residues. Germline assignment: CDR1 SQVTM and CDR2 ANQGSEA. The trim removed 6 bases at V and 8 bases at J, leaving 7 bases unmatched. The CDR3 DNA sequence: TGCAGCGTGAACAGGGGGCTCGACGGCTACACCTTC. This encodes CSVNRGLDGYTF.

V gene TRBV7-3 combines with J gene TRBJ1-1; 8 bases line up with TRBD1. Germline V gene sequence: CDR1 SGHTA, CDR2 FQGTGA. The J segment lost 4 bases and the V segment lost 7 bases, leaving 2 bases of the junction unmatched. The CDR3 has 12 amino acids. This chain's CDR3 is CASTTGGTEAFF. The CDR3 region has the DNA TGTGCCAGCACTACAGGGGGCACTGAAGCTTTCTTT.

V and J are TRBV19 and TRBJ2-1; 12 positions agree with TRBD2. The CDR3 spans 15 residues. Germline CDR1 and CDR2: LNHDA and SQIVND (reference sequence). J was trimmed by 8 bases and V by 4 bases; bases with no gene match: 6. The CDR3 DNA sequence: TGTGCCAGTAGTACCCTAGCGGGGGGGAGACATGAGCAGTTCTTC. Protein: CASSTLAGGRHEQFF.

This rearrangement joins TRBV15 to TRBJ1-2; D gene uncertain. CDR3 length: 15 residues. The germline V gene encodes CDR1 LNHNV and CDR2 YYDKDF (reference sequence). Deletions cut 2 bases from V and 0 bases from J, with 10 bases between. The CDR3 bases are TGTGCCACCAGCAGACCGCAGGTGGCTAACTATGGCTACACCTTC. Encoded protein: CATSRPQVANYGYTF. Drawing the rest from reference TRBV15 and TRBJ1-2, the complete variable domain is DAMVIQNPRYQVTQFGKPVTLSCSQTLNHNVMYWYQQKSSQAPKLLFHYYDKDFNNEADTPDNFQSRRPNTSFCFLDIRSPGLGDTAMYLCATSRPQVANYGYTFGSGTRLTVV.